The 6 T cell receptor beta chains below come from one sample, sequenced in a study of T-cell memory formation after mild COVID-19. TCRdb re-analysed the 5' RACE reads in MiXCR, keeping a single row per CDR3 protein. The table has about 430,000 distinct CDR3 sequences, less than 25% seen once; the top ten hold 7% to 9.5%. The material sequenced was PBMCs or a T cell subset sorted from them (not recorded which). These receptor sequences come from an adult woman who had mild COVID-19 (a few samples of this study predate the infection). Cell type and time point are not known.

This clonotype occurred a few times. J is TRBJ2-3 and V is TRBV3-1, with D possibly called TRBD1 or TRBD2 (6 bases each). With 0 bases removed from V and 9 bases from J, the gap between germline ends came to 10 bases. The CDR3 contains 13 residues. CDR1 LGHDT and CDR2 YNNKEL come from the germline V gene (reference sequence). This CDR3 is CASSQEEGVTQYF. CDR3 bases: TGTGCCAGCAGCCAAGAGGAGGGGGTAACGCAGTATTTT.

This chain connects TRBV20-1 to TRBJ2-2; the D is unclear. The CDR3 runs to 11 residues. Germline assignment: CDR1 DFQATT and CDR2 SNEGSKA (reference sequence). Trimming pared 1 base from V and 9 bases from J, leaving 6 bases between. The DNA for the CDR3 is TGCAGTGCTAGAGTCGGACGGGAGCTGTTTTTT. It specifies CSARVGRELFF.

This sequence joins TRBV18 and TRBJ1-1, with a weak D call TRBD1 (6 bases). In germline, CDR1 is KGHSH, CDR2 LQKENI. Trimming took off 4 bases at V and 1 base at J, with 10 bases between the two ends. The CDR3 loop spans 14 amino acids. The CDR3: CASSHDRKNTEAFF. The CDR3 nucleotides are TGTGCCAGCTCACACGACAGGAAGAACACTGAAGCTTTCTTT.

V and J are TRBV5-1 and TRBJ2-1; TRBD2 agrees at 12 bases. The CDR3 contains 15 residues. CDR1 and CDR2 (germline): SGHRS, YFSETQ. V lost 4 bases and J lost 8; bases outside the gene matches: 7. The CDR3 region is CASSLLAGGGDEQFF. CDR3 nucleotides: TGCGCCAGCAGCCTACTAGCGGGGGGCGGCGATGAGCAGTTCTTC.

This chain connects TRBV6-5 to TRBJ2-1; D is uncertain. V dropped 0 bases and J dropped 4 bases, with 7 bases sitting between them. Per germline, CDR1 MNHEY and CDR2 SVGAGI. This CDR3 spans 14 amino acids. The DNA for the CDR3 is TGTGCCAGCAGTTACTCGGCACGTTACAATGAGCAGTTCTTC. It translates to CASSYSARYNEQFF.

The CDR3 region has the DNA TGTGCCAGCAGCCGACGCCCAGAGCAAAACATTCAGTACTTC. Amino acids: CASSRRPEQNIQYF. The chain combines TRBV6-6 with TRBJ2-4; D gene unclear. Germline V gene data show CDR1 as MNHNY and CDR2 as SVGAGI (reference sequence). V shed 6 bases and J shed 5 bases, with 14 bases lying between them. The CDR3 is 14 amino acids.